A single sample is the source of the 15 T cell receptor beta chains below, sequenced in a study of cytomegalovirus exposure and HLA in healthy donors. Both 60 Vbeta primers and 13 Jbeta primers went into the PCR. Some clones are missing from TCRdb's copy, which holds only in-frame ones; the method was immunoSEQ multiplex PCR. This table has 55,000 to 75,000 clones, 65% to 80% appearing once. The sample consisted of PBMCs. The receptors were gathered from a middle-aged man in good health and CMV-seropositive.

This clone is categorized as medium-sized (0.01 to 0.1%). In nucleotides, the CDR3 is TGTGCCAGCAGCCCCGTGGCGGTTCTTCGAGGGCAGTACTTC. It specifies CASSPVAVLRGQYF. The V call is TRBV11-2, the J call TRBJ2-7; no definite D call. Trimming cost V 5 bases and J 9 bases, with 20 bases left between them. Germline V gives CDR1 SGHAT, CDR2 FQNNGV. The CDR3 has 14 residues.

This clone was picked up a small number of times. The chain joins TRBV29-1 to TRBJ2-5; 10 nucleotides align to TRBD1. The end of the DNA is better explained by TRBJ2-7, so the J call may be wrong. The CDR3 sequence is 14 residues long. Germline V gene sequence: CDR1 SQVTM, CDR2 ANQGSEA. The CDR3 nucleotides read TGCAGCGTTGAAGCGACAGGGGGCCGGTACGAGCAGTACTTC. Translated: CSVEATGGRYEQYF.

The V and J genes are TRBV5-6 and TRBJ2-7; D is perhaps TRBD1 (5 bases). The V gene's germline CDR1 is SGHDT and CDR2 YYEEEE. V was cut by 4 bases and J by 6 bases, with 11 bases left in between. This CDR3 region has 12 residues. The CDR3 here is CASSLVRGEQYF. The CDR3 coding sequence is TGTGCCAGCAGCCTGGTAAGGGGCGAGCAGTACTTC.

The chain employs TRBV7-6 and TRBJ1-1; TRBD1 is a possible D gene (6 bases). The CDR3 consists of 13 residues. CDR1 and CDR2 from the germline V gene are SGHVS and FNYEAQ. Deletions cut 5 bases from V and 4 bases from J, with 11 bases between. The CDR3 coding sequence is TGTGCCAGCAGCCAACAGGGTAGCACTGAAGCTTTCTTT. Translating it yields CASSQQGSTEAFF.

The V and J genes are TRBV4-3 and TRBJ1-2; 8 positions match TRBD1. The germline CDR1 and CDR2 sequences are LGHNA and YSLEER. V lost 0 bases and J lost 4; bases outside the gene matches: 7. This CDR3 region has 16 residues. In DNA, the CDR3 is TGCGCCAGCAGCCAAGATGAAGGGACAGGTTCCTATGGCTACACCTTC. Translating gives CASSQDEGTGSYGYTF.

For the CDR3, the DNA is TGTGCCAGCAGGAATTCGGTGACCTACGAGCAGTACTTC. Residues: CASRNSVTYEQYF. The chain has TRBV28 and TRBJ2-7, with no clear D. The CDR3 spans 13 residues. Germline CDR1 MDHEN, CDR2 SYDVKM. V lost 6 bases and J lost 2, with 11 bases in between.

This clone was detected only a few times. The gene calls are TRBV27 and TRBJ2-5; TRBD2 agrees at 14 bases. Germline CDR1 MNHEY, CDR2 SMNVEV (reference sequence). Trimming took 3 bases from V and 4 from J; bases not matched to a gene: 13. CDR3 length: 19 amino acids. The CDR3 loop reads CASSFYPRRGLAGVETQYF. The CDR3 coding sequence is TGTGCCAGCAGTTTTTACCCACGTAGGGGACTAGCGGGAGTAGAGACCCAGTACTTC.

This chain uses TRBV7-8 with TRBJ1-5; D unclear. The V and J ends lost 1 base and 3 bases respectively, with 19 bases between them. The length of the CDR3 is 18 residues. Germline V gene lookup returns CDR1 SGHVS and CDR2 FQNEAQ. CDR3 region: CASSLVRVGRNTNQPQHF. The CDR3 nucleotides read TGTGCCAGCAGCTTAGTACGGGTGGGGAGGAATACCAATCAGCCCCAGCATTTT.

This clone was picked up one time. The chain employs TRBV9 and TRBJ2-1; 13 nucleotides align to TRBD2. Germline V gene data show CDR1 as SGDLS and CDR2 as YYNGEE. This CDR3 comprises 19 residues. V was clipped by 0 bases and J by 7 bases; unmatched bases: 13. In DNA, the CDR3 is TGTGCCAGCAGCGTAGAGGGAAGCGGACTAGCGGGAGCCAGTAATGAGCAGTTCTTC. Its translation is CASSVEGSGLAGASNEQFF. The full variable domain, rest sourced from reference TRBV9 and TRBJ2-1, is DSGVTQTPKHLITATGQRVTLRCSPRSGDLSVYWYQQSLDQGLQFLIQYYNGEERAKGNILERFSAQQFPDLHSELNLSSLELGDSALYFCASSVEGSGLAGASNEQFFGPGTRLTVL.

The chain uses TRBV11-3 and TRBJ1-1, with D tentatively TRBD1 (6 bases). V lost 2 bases and J 5 bases, leaving 9 bases between the germline ends. The length of the CDR3 is 13 residues. Per the germline V gene, CDR1 is SGHNT and CDR2 is YENEEA. The CDR3 protein is CASSLTTGTEAFF. The CDR3 DNA sequence: TGTGCCAGCAGCTTAACCACAGGGACTGAAGCTTTCTTT.

This clone has a handful of counts. This chain joins TRBV4-2 and TRBJ2-5, with 9 bases that match TRBD2. The V gene end was trimmed by 3 bases and the J gene end by 1 base; junction bases not matched to a gene: 9. Germline V gene sequence: CDR1 LGHNA, CDR2 YNFKEQ. The CDR3 has 17 residues. The CDR3: CASSQGGDSGGQETQYF. The CDR3 nucleotides read TGTGCCAGCAGCCAGGGGGGGGATAGCGGGGGCCAAGAGACCCAGTACTTC.

V and J are TRBV5-6 and TRBJ2-7; possible D gene TRBD2, 6 bases. CDR1 and CDR2 from the germline V gene are SGHDT and YYEEEE. The CDR3 runs to 12 residues. Trimming removed 6 bases at V and 4 bases at J, with 11 bases between. In DNA form, the CDR3 reads TGTGCCAGCATCAAGGCGGGGTACGAGCAGTACTTC. Translated: CASIKAGYEQYF.

V usage is TRBV11-3 and J usage is TRBJ2-1; D gene ambiguous. The CDR3 has 16 residues. Germline assignment: CDR1 SGHNT and CDR2 YENEEA. Trimming removed 2 bases from V and 0 bases from J, with 11 bases in between. The CDR3 DNA reads as TGTGCCAGCAGCTTACAAAACCCGGGCTCCTACAATGAGCAGTTCTTC. This codes for CASSLQNPGSYNEQFF.

The chain joins TRBV4-3 to TRBJ2-1, with 10 bases lining up with TRBD2. V lost 5 bases to trimming and J lost 5 bases; unmatched junction nucleotides: 6. The germline gives CDR1 LGHNA, CDR2 YSLEER. The CDR3 spans 15 residues. CDR3 sequence: CASSGGGLANNEQFF. CDR3 in DNA: TGCGCCAGCAGCGGGGGGGGACTAGCGAACAATGAGCAGTTCTTC.

The table lists this clone with a count of one. The chain employs TRBV14 and TRBJ1-5; 10 positions match TRBD1. The germline V gene encodes CDR1 SGHDN and CDR2 FVKESK. V lost 0 bases, J lost 5 bases, and 10 bases stayed unmatched. The CDR3 extends over 18 amino acids. The CDR3 region is CASSQEVDRGGNDQPQHF. In DNA form, the CDR3 reads TGTGCCAGCAGCCAAGAAGTGGACAGGGGGGGTAATGATCAGCCCCAGCATTTT.